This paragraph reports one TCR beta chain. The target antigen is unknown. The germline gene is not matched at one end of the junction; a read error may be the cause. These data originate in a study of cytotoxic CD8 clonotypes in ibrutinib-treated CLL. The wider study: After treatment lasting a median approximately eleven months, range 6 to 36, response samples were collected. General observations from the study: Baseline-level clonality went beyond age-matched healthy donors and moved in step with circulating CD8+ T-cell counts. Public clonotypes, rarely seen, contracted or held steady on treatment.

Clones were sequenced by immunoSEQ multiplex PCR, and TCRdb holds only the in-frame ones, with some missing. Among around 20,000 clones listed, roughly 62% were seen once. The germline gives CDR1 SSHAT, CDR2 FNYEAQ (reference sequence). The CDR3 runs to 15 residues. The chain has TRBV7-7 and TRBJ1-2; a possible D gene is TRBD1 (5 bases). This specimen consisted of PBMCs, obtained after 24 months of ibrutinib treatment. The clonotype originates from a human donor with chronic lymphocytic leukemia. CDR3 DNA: TGCGCCAGCAGCCAAGACCCGGGACCCCTATGGAGCTACACCTTC. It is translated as CASSQDPGPLWSYTF.